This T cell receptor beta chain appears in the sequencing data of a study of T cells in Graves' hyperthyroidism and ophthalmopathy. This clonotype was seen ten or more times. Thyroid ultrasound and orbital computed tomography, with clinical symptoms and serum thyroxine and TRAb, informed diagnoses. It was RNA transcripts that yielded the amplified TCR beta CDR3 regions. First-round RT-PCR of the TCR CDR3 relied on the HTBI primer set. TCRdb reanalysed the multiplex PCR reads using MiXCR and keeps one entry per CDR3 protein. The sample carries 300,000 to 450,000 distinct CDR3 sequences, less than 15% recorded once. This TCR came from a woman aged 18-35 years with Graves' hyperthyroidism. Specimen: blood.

The CDR3 sequence is CASSPNLPQGSSGYTF. The CDR3 DNA reads TGTGCCAGCTCTCCTAACTTACCACAGGGGTCGAGCGGCTACACCTTC. This rearrangement joins TRBV18 to TRBJ1-2, with 7 bases lining up with TRBD1. Looked up from germline, CDR1 is KGHSH and CDR2 is LQKENI. The V and J ends lost 6 bases and 8 bases, in that order; junction bases with no gene match: 18. The CDR3 has 16 residues.